The 21 T cell receptor beta chains given below trace back to one sample, sequenced in a study of blood T cell repertoires in COVID-19. Here immunoSEQ multiplex PCR was the method, and the copy in TCRdb shows in-frame clones only, minus some. This table holds around 200,000 clones, about 82% found once. Sequenced sample: PBMCs or T cells enriched from blood (not recorded which). The receptors stem from a man in his forties with acute COVID-19.

The chain is built from TRBV7-8 and TRBJ2-7; no clear D. CDR1 SGHVS and CDR2 FQNEAQ come from the germline V gene. The CDR3 sequence is 15 residues long. V lost 5 bases and J lost 3, with 17 bases in between. This CDR3 is CASSPAAGSYYEQYF. CDR3 nucleotide sequence: TGTGCCAGCAGCCCGGCGGCCGGGTCTTACTACGAGCAGTACTTC.

The V call is TRBV6-5, the J call TRBJ2-7, with 9 positions matching TRBD1. CDR1 is MNHEY, CDR2 SVGAGI, per germline. The CDR3 contains 13 residues. Losses at the gene ends were 7 bases for V and 4 bases for J; bases not matched to a gene: 5. The CDR3 DNA reads TGTGCCAGCATATGGGACAGGGCTTACGAGCAGTACTTC. Translation gives CASIWDRAYEQYF.

This chain links TRBV24-1 with TRBJ1-2, with 7 bases matching TRBD1. Per germline, CDR1 KGHDR and CDR2 SFDVKD. V lost 5 bases to trimming and J lost 9 bases; unmatched junction nucleotides: 5. The CDR3 has 12 amino acids. The CDR3, as DNA: TGTGCCACCAGTGGAGGGGGCGGTCGCTACACCTTC. Translating it yields CATSGGGGRYTF.

The rearrangement uses TRBV5-4 and TRBJ2-5; 8 bases align to TRBD1. V gave up 4 bases and J gave up 4 bases; unmatched junction bases: 9. This CDR3 comprises 15 residues. Germline V lookup: CDR1 SGHNT, CDR2 YYREEE (reference sequence). The CDR3 DNA reads as TGTGCCAGCAGCCCGTCGGGACAGGATGTAGAGACCCAGTACTTC. Translated: CASSPSGQDVETQYF.

The chain links TRBV28 to TRBJ2-5; 9 bases fit TRBD1. Trimming took 6 bases from V and 4 from J; bases not matched to a gene: 18. The CDR3 runs to 18 residues. Germline CDR1 reads MDHEN; CDR2 reads SYDVKM. The CDR3 is CASRASHRGRRVPETQYF. In DNA form, the CDR3 reads TGTGCCAGCAGGGCCTCACACAGGGGGCGCAGGGTTCCAGAGACCCAGTACTTC. The full variable domain, its missing parts supplied by reference TRBV28 and TRBJ2-5, is DVKVTQSSRYLVKRTGEKVFLECVQDMDHENMFWYRQDPGLGLRLIYFSYDVKMKEKGDIPEGYSVSREKKERFSLILESASTNQTSMYLCASRASHRGRRVPETQYFGPGTRLLVL.

The V and J genes are TRBV19 and TRBJ1-6; D gene ambiguous. CDR1 and CDR2 (germline): LNHDA, SQIVND (reference sequence). V lost 5 bases, J lost 6 bases, and 14 bases lay in between. The CDR3 length is 15 residues. This CDR3 reads CASSWRPDPNSPLHF. In DNA form, the CDR3 reads TGTGCCAGTAGTTGGAGACCCGATCCTAATTCACCCCTCCACTTT.

This clone was recorded only once. The chain links TRBV30 to TRBJ2-1; perhaps TRBD1 as D (5 bases). The CDR3 loop spans 11 amino acids. Germline V gene sequence: CDR1 GTSNPN, CDR2 SVGIG (reference sequence). The germline V and J ends were trimmed by 1 base and 12 bases, with 10 bases remaining between them. The chain's CDR3 is CAWSEGTGQFF. DNA of the CDR3: TGTGCCTGGAGTGAAGGTACAGGGCAGTTCTTC.

This clone showed up just once. This chain joins TRBV9 and TRBJ2-7; 10 nucleotides line up with TRBD1. The germline V gene encodes CDR1 SGDLS and CDR2 YYNGEE. This CDR3 region has 15 residues. J lost 5 bases, V lost 2 bases, and 7 bases had no gene match. CDR3 protein: CASSVSGTGADEQYF. CDR3 nucleotide sequence: TGTGCCAGCAGCGTCTCCGGGACAGGGGCCGACGAGCAGTACTTC.

The chain links TRBV10-3 to TRBJ1-6; maybe TRBD1 (5 bases). This CDR3 is 13 amino acids long. The V end lost 5 bases, the J end lost 7 bases, and 9 bases lay between the germline ends. Germline-derived CDR1 and CDR2 are ENHRY and SYGVKD. CDR3: CAISLTDNSPLHF. As DNA, the CDR3 is TGTGCCATCAGTCTGACAGACAATTCACCCCTCCACTTT.

The V and J genes are TRBV6-5 and TRBJ1-5; no definite D call. Per germline, CDR1 MNHEY and CDR2 SVGAGI. The CDR3 is 14 residues long. The germline V and J ends were trimmed by 6 bases and 2 bases, with 11 bases remaining between them. DNA of the CDR3: TGTGCCAGCAGCGTGGTAGTTGGCAATCAGCCCCAGCATTTT. Translation gives CASSVVVGNQPQHF.

The chain is built from TRBV3-1 (or the pseudogene TRBV3-2) and TRBJ1-1; 8 positions agree with TRBD1. The CDR3 length is 14 residues. Germline CDR1 reads LGHDT; CDR2 reads YNNKEL (reference sequence). V was pared by 0 bases and J by 6 bases, with 3 bases of the junction left unmatched. The CDR3 bases are TGTGCCAGCAGCCAAGAGGGACAGGAGGCTGAAGCTTTCTTT. Encoded protein: CASSQEGQEAEAFF.

V and J are TRBV5-1 and TRBJ2-7, with 9 bases fitting TRBD1. Trimming at V came to 7 bases and at J to 9 bases, leaving 14 bases not matched to a gene. Per germline, CDR1 SGHRS and CDR2 YFSETQ. The CDR3 runs to 14 residues. DNA for the CDR3: TGCGCCAGCGGACCGGGACAGGGATCCTCTGGGCAGTACTTC. Protein sequence: CASGPGQGSSGQYF.

The chain employs TRBV28 and TRBJ1-4, with 7 positions matching TRBD1. The trim removed 9 bases at V and 7 bases at J, leaving 5 bases unmatched. Germline V gives CDR1 MDHEN, CDR2 SYDVKM. The CDR3 covers 12 residues. The CDR3 loop is CASLTGTEKLFF. CDR3 coding DNA: TGTGCCAGTCTGACAGGGACTGAAAAACTGTTTTTT.

This clone was recorded only once. The rearrangement links TRBV5-1 to TRBJ2-2; D perhaps matches TRBD2 (6 bases). Germline-derived CDR1 and CDR2 are SGHRS and YFSETQ. Trimming stripped 0 bases from V and 1 base from J, with 7 bases between. The CDR3 is 15 residues long. CDR3 nucleotides: TGCGCCAGCAGCTTGGCGGGGGTGAACACCGGGGAGCTGTTTTTT. This sequence encodes CASSLAGVNTGELFF. The full variable domain, with the rest looked up from reference TRBV5-1 and TRBJ2-2, is KAGVTQTPRYLIKTRGQQVTLSCSPISGHRSVSWYQQTPGQGLQFLFEYFSETQRNKGNFPGRFSGRQFSNSRSEMNVSTLELGDSALYLCASSLAGVNTGELFFGEGSRLTVL.

The gene calls are TRBV30 and TRBJ1-3; no reliable D call. Germline CDR1 reads GTSNPN; CDR2 reads SVGIG (reference sequence). CDR3 length: 12 amino acids. With 6 bases removed from V and 1 base from J, the gap between germline ends came to 7 bases. Written as DNA, the CDR3 is TGTGCCTGCCTCAGGTCTGGAAACACCATATATTTT. This sequence encodes CACLRSGNTIYF.

This clone was picked up one time. This chain joins TRBV7-9 and TRBJ2-1, with D perhaps matching TRBD2 (6 bases). V gave up 7 bases and J gave up 1 base, with 11 bases separating them. The CDR3 spans 14 residues. The germline gives CDR1 SEHNR, CDR2 FQNEAQ (reference sequence). CDR3 DNA sequence: TGTGCCAGCAAGGATAGCGGTTCCTACAATGAGCAGTTCTTC. Encoded protein: CASKDSGSYNEQFF.

The genes are TRBV29-1 and TRBJ2-2, with TRBD1 identical over 11 bases. The CDR3 totals 13 residues. CDR1 is SQVTM and CDR2 is ANQGSEA in the germline V gene. Trimming cost V 4 bases and J 5 bases; bases outside gene matches: 0. This CDR3 is CSVGDRGTGELFF. CDR3 sequence (DNA): TGCAGCGTTGGGGACAGGGGGACCGGGGAGCTGTTTTTT.

The gene calls are TRBV18 and TRBJ1-1; 9 positions match TRBD1. The length of the CDR3 is 13 residues. Germline CDR1 and CDR2: KGHSH and LQKENI. J was trimmed by 12 bases and V by 6 bases; bases with no gene match: 11. CDR3 protein: CASSPEQGAPTFF. Here the CDR3 DNA reads TGTGCCAGCTCGCCGGAACAGGGGGCGCCGACTTTCTTT.

The gene calls are TRBV1 and TRBJ2-7; the D call in the table, TRBD2, was not verified against the DNA. TRBV1 is a recognized pseudogene. CDR3 size: 19 residues. CDR3 nucleotides: TGCACCAGCAGCCGGCACTGGTGGCAAGAGGGAGGGTCCTCCTACGAGCAGTACTTC. Translating gives CTSSRHWWQEGGSSYEQYF.

The V gene is TRBV12-3 or TRBV12-4, the J gene TRBJ1-4; D is undetermined. Trimming left V 4 bases short and J 9 bases short, with 6 bases between. The CDR3 consists of 11 residues. CDR3 sequence: CASSSSQKLFF. As DNA, the CDR3 is TGTGCCAGCAGTTCGAGCCAAAAACTGTTTTTT.

The chain recombines TRBV27 with TRBJ2-1; 9 bases are a match to TRBD1. V gave up 6 bases and J gave up 5 bases; unmatched junction bases: 11. Germline lookup yields CDR1 MNHEY and CDR2 SMNVEV (reference sequence). This CDR3 is 16 amino acids long. CDR3 sequence: CASSPWVGTGNNEQFF. In DNA form, the CDR3 reads TGTGCCAGCAGCCCCTGGGTTGGGACAGGGAACAATGAGCAGTTCTTC.